A single sample gave rise to the 19 T cell receptor beta chains below, sequenced in a study of CD8 T cells in Susac syndrome. RNA in amounts of about 0.5 to 1 ug was reverse transcribed with random hexamers. TCRdb ran MiXCR on the immunoSEQ multiplex PCR reads and lists one entry per CDR3 protein. This sample carries more than 150,000 distinct CDR3 sequences, about 96% of them seen once, and the ten largest clones take about 0.12%. The sequenced sample was CD4+ T cells from PBMCs. These TCRs come from a human donor with Susac syndrome.

This rearrangement joins TRBV28 to TRBJ2-1; D unclear. V dropped 5 bases and J dropped 16 bases, with 18 bases sitting between them. The CDR3 is 12 residues long. Germline-derived CDR1 and CDR2 are MDHEN and SYDVKM. In nucleotides, the CDR3 is TGTGCCAGCAGTCGAGGTCCTAATATCGGCTTCTTC. This sequence encodes CASSRGPNIGFF.

On this clonotype: One end of the junction varies from germline; a read error may be responsible. This chain uses TRBV18 with TRBJ1-1, with D hard to call. Germline CDR1 is KGHSH and CDR2 is LQKENI. The length of the CDR3 is 17 residues. DNA of the CDR3: TGTGCCAGCTCAGCACCAGTCGTCATGGTAAGGAACACTGAAGCTTTCTTT. Translation gives CASSAPVVMVRNTEAFF.

This chain links TRBV18 with TRBJ2-1, with 9 nucleotides matching TRBD2. CDR1 and CDR2 from the germline V gene are KGHSH and LQKENI. This CDR3 comprises 17 residues. J was trimmed by 0 bases and V by 3 bases; bases with no gene match: 6. The CDR3 DNA is TGTGCCAGCTCACCTATAGCGGGAGCGACCTCCTACAATGAGCAGTTCTTC. This sequence encodes CASSPIAGATSYNEQFF.

As for this clonotype: Compared with germline, one end of the junction differs, possibly owing to a read error. J is TRBJ2-2 and V is TRBV29-1; the match to TRBD1 covers 7 bases. This CDR3 comprises 13 residues. The germline V gene has CDR1 SQVTM and CDR2 ANQGSEA. The chain's CDR3 is CSVKTGNPGELFF. The CDR3 region has the DNA TGCAGCGTCAAGACAGGGAACCCCGGGGAGCTGTTTTTT.

This chain links TRBV20-1 with TRBJ2-5, with D hard to call. The CDR3 is 14 residues long. Trimming left V 0 bases short and J 5 bases short, with 13 bases between. Germline V gives CDR1 DFQATT, CDR2 SNEGSKA (reference sequence). The CDR3 DNA follows: TGCAGTGCTAGAGATCCTTGGAGTCACGAGACCCAGTACTTC. Translation: CSARDPWSHETQYF.

V and J are TRBV20-1 and TRBJ2-5; D is uncertain. The germline V and J ends were trimmed by 2 bases and 5 bases, with 9 bases remaining between them. This CDR3 region has 12 residues. The germline V gene has CDR1 DFQATT and CDR2 SNEGSKA (reference sequence). Written as DNA, the CDR3 is TGCAGTGCTAGAAGCCTGTTGGAGACCCAGTACTTC. The encoded protein is CSARSLLETQYF.

V and J are TRBV29-1 and TRBJ2-1; D not certain. Looked up from germline, CDR1 is SQVTM and CDR2 is ANQGSEA. V lost 3 bases and J 4 bases, leaving 7 bases between the germline ends. This CDR3 is built from 12 residues. Here the CDR3 reads CSVDGRYNEQFF. The CDR3 nucleotides read TGCAGCGTTGATGGGCGGTACAATGAGCAGTTCTTC.

This sequence joins TRBV5-4 and TRBJ2-3; 9 positions match TRBD1. The germline V gene encodes CDR1 SGHNT and CDR2 YYREEE (reference sequence). The CDR3 runs to 16 residues. V shed 2 bases, J shed 4 bases, and the junction held 8 bases outside the gene matches. CDR3 sequence: CASSFPGQGIADTQYF. The CDR3 DNA follows: TGTGCCAGCAGCTTCCCGGGACAGGGTATAGCAGATACGCAGTATTTT.

The chain combines TRBV7-2 with TRBJ2-5, with D perhaps matching TRBD1 (6 bases). Germline lookup yields CDR1 SGHTA and CDR2 FQGNSA. The V end lost 1 base, the J end lost 2 bases, and 8 bases lay between the germline ends. This CDR3 has 14 residues. In DNA, the CDR3 is TGTGCCAGCAGCTTAGGGGGGCAGCAAGAGACCCAGTACTTC. This codes for CASSLGGQQETQYF.

The chain's CDR3 is CSVGVQEYNEQFF. Here the CDR3 DNA reads TGCAGCGTTGGGGTACAGGAATACAATGAGCAGTTCTTC. The V gene is TRBV29-1, the J gene TRBJ2-1; tentative D call: TRBD1 (5 bases). Trimming stripped 4 bases from V and 4 bases from J, with 11 bases between. This CDR3 is 13 amino acids long. Germline V gene sequence: CDR1 SQVTM, CDR2 ANQGSEA.

This chain joins TRBV7-9 and TRBJ2-2; D remains unclear. The germline V and J ends were trimmed by 5 bases and 2 bases, with 6 bases remaining between them. The CDR3 consists of 13 residues. Germline lookup yields CDR1 SEHNR and CDR2 FQNEAQ (reference sequence). The CDR3 protein is CASSLDNTGELFF. As DNA, the CDR3 is TGTGCCAGCAGCCTAGACAACACCGGGGAGCTGTTTTTT.

This clonotype appeared once. The chain carries TRBV4-3 and TRBJ1-6; D is possibly TRBD1 (6 bases). CDR1 and CDR2 from the germline V gene are LGHNA and YSLEER. The CDR3 totals 13 residues. Trimming pared 2 bases from V and 7 bases from J, leaving 6 bases between. CDR3: CASSQQGNSPLHF. In DNA form, the CDR3 reads TGCGCCAGCAGCCAACAGGGGAATTCACCCCTCCACTTT.

The rearrangement links TRBV5-4 to TRBJ2-6; 8 bases are a match to TRBD2. The CDR3 covers 16 residues. Germline CDR1 reads SGHNT; CDR2 reads YYREEE (reference sequence). Trimming at V came to 3 bases and at J to 0 bases, leaving 2 bases not matched to a gene. CDR3 nucleotides: TGTGCCAGCAGCTCGGGGGGGTACTCTGGGGCCAACGTCCTGACTTTC. It yields the protein CASSSGGYSGANVLTF.

CDR3 loop: CASSFLSMNTEAFF. The CDR3 DNA reads TGTGCCAGCAGTTTTCTCTCGATGAACACTGAAGCTTTCTTT. The chain joins TRBV12-3 or TRBV12-4 to TRBJ1-1; D not resolved. The CDR3 extends over 14 amino acids. Trimming took off 3 bases at V and 0 bases at J, with 8 bases between the two ends.

The rearrangement uses TRBV28 and TRBJ1-5; the match to TRBD1 covers 11 bases. Trimming at V came to 5 bases and at J to 4 bases, leaving 7 bases not matched to a gene. The CDR3 totals 16 residues. In germline, CDR1 is MDHEN, CDR2 SYDVKM. Here the CDR3 DNA reads TGTGCCAGCAGTCCGGGACAGGGGGGGACGAATCAGCCCCAGCATTTT. Its protein product is CASSPGQGGTNQPQHF.

The chain carries TRBV28 and TRBJ2-1, with D maybe TRBD1 (5 bases). Germline CDR1 reads MDHEN; CDR2 reads SYDVKM. This CDR3 is built from 17 residues. V was pared by 3 bases and J by 4 bases, with 19 bases between. The CDR3 is CASSLGKGMTRYNEQFF. The CDR3 DNA sequence: TGTGCCAGCAGTTTGGGCAAGGGGATGACCCGATACAATGAGCAGTTCTTC.

The chain joins TRBV30 to TRBJ2-3; D is ambiguous. Germline values: CDR1 GTSNPN, CDR2 SVGIG (reference sequence). Trimming left V 2 bases short and J 2 bases short, with 11 bases between. The CDR3 extends over 14 amino acids. CDR3 nucleotides: TGTGCCTGGAGTCGGTTGGGGAACACAGATACGCAGTATTTT. Amino acid sequence: CAWSRLGNTDTQYF.

The chain links TRBV30 to TRBJ1-1; D gene uncertain. Trimming took 3 bases from V and 10 from J, leaving 15 bases between them. CDR3 length: 12 amino acids. CDR1 and CDR2 (germline): GTSNPN, SVGIG (reference sequence). The CDR3 nucleotides are TGTGCCTGGAGATTCTCGGGTCTAGGAGCTTTCTTT. Residues: CAWRFSGLGAFF.

As to this clonotype: The germline gene is not matched at one end of the junction; a read error may be the cause. The gene calls are TRBV28 and TRBJ2-7; a weak D match, TRBD2 (5 bases). This CDR3 has 12 amino acids. CDR1 is MDHEN and CDR2 is SYDVKM in the germline V gene. This chain's CDR3 is CASNLSGLEQYF. In DNA form, the CDR3 reads TGTGCCAGCAATTTAAGCGGCCTAGAGCAGTACTTC.